The 20 T cell receptor beta chains reported below all come from one sample, sequenced in a study of CD8 T cells in ankylosing spondylitis (dated by TCRdb to the late 2010s). Study-level results and caveats: A TCR beta motif made up of several highly homologous amino acid variants appeared to be characteristic of blood from ankylosing spondylitis patients.

These TCRs' antigens remain unknown. The library was prepared using 5' RACE. The listed sequencing device is Illumina HiSeq 2500. TCRdb cleaned the public reads at Q25 with fastp, built clones with MiXCR and kept in-frame beta chains. Each entry merges the rows of one CDR3 protein and shows their most common DNA and genes. Here the sample has some 700,000 distinct CDR3 sequences; under 20% occur a single time. The biggest ten clones account for around 19% of the sample. The sample consisted of blood, either unsorted or a sorted T cell fraction (not recorded which). All receptors come from a male donor with ankylosing spondylitis.

The chain recombines TRBV6-5 with TRBJ1-2; D perhaps matches TRBD1 (6 bases). CDR1 MNHEY and CDR2 SVGAGI come from the germline V gene. Trimming left V 2 bases short and J 0 bases short, with 10 bases between. The CDR3 has 15 amino acids. For the CDR3, the DNA is TGTGCCAGCAGTTACAGACAGGCCGCTAACTATGGCTACACCTTC. It codes for CASSYRQAANYGYTF.

This chain links TRBV20-1 with TRBJ1-6; 11 bases match TRBD1. The CDR3 runs to 14 residues. The V segment lost 1 base and the J segment 10 bases; nucleotides outside the gene matches: 3. CDR1 is DFQATT and CDR2 is SNEGSKA in the germline V gene (reference sequence). The CDR3 DNA is TGCAGTGCTAGAGCCGGGACAGGGGGATCACCCCTCCACTTT. Amino acids: CSARAGTGGSPLHF.

The chain combines TRBV5-6 with TRBJ1-4, with 7 bases identical to TRBD1. CDR1 is SGHDT, CDR2 YYEEEE, per germline. The CDR3 contains 15 residues. V lost 0 bases, J lost 6 bases, and 5 bases stayed unmatched. This CDR3 reads CASSLVDRVDEKLFF. The DNA of the CDR3 is TGTGCCAGCAGCTTGGTCGACAGGGTGGATGAAAAACTGTTTTTT.

There are a few counts of this clonotype. This sequence joins TRBV7-2 and TRBJ2-1; D ambiguous. Trimming removed 5 bases from V and 15 bases from J, with 29 bases in between. The CDR3 is made up of 16 amino acids. From germline, CDR1 is SGHTA and CDR2 FQGNSA. The CDR3 DNA sequence: TGTGCCAGCAGCCGCCGTCTCCAAGGAGAGACTGGATTGTCGTTCTTC. Amino acid sequence: CASSRRLQGETGLSFF.

Only a few counts were recorded for this clonotype. V usage is TRBV11-2 and J usage is TRBJ2-3, with TRBD1 matching over 8 bases. This CDR3 region has 16 residues. The J segment lost 2 bases and the V segment lost 5 bases, leaving 9 bases of the junction unmatched. Germline CDR1 and CDR2: SGHAT and FQNNGV. The CDR3 coding sequence is TGTGCCAGCAGCCCCGGACAGGGCCCCTTCACAGATACGCAGTATTTT. Protein: CASSPGQGPFTDTQYF.

The chain is built from TRBV4-1 and TRBJ2-7; unclear D gene. Per the germline V gene, CDR1 is MGHRA and CDR2 is YSYEKL. The CDR3 is 16 amino acids. V dropped 0 bases and J dropped 0 bases, with 12 bases sitting between them. The CDR3 DNA sequence: TGCGCCAGCAGCCAAGATGCGTCGGGCTTCTCCTACGAGCAGTACTTC. Translation gives CASSQDASGFSYEQYF.

In DNA, the CDR3 is TGTGCCAGTAGTACCACAGGGGTAGGTGGCTACACCTTC. The encoded protein is CASSTTGVGGYTF. J is TRBJ1-2 and V is TRBV19; 7 bases fit TRBD1. The CDR3 runs 13 residues. Germline V gives CDR1 LNHDA, CDR2 SQIVND (reference sequence). V trimming: 4 bases; J trimming: 7 bases; junction bases outside the gene matches: 6.

The chain links TRBV7-9 to TRBJ1-1; TRBD1 might be the D (5 bases). This CDR3 contains 13 residues. V lost 0 bases to trimming and J lost 7 bases, with 9 bases between them. Germline V gene lookup returns CDR1 SEHNR and CDR2 FQNEAQ (reference sequence). The CDR3 DNA sequence: TGTGCCAGCAGCTTAGCTCCCAGGGTTGAAGCTTTCTTT. It translates to CASSLAPRVEAFF.

J is TRBJ2-3 and V is TRBV6-2 or TRBV6-3; D remains unclear. This CDR3 has 14 residues. The V gene's germline CDR1 is MNHEY and CDR2 SVGEGT. With 2 bases removed from V and 4 bases from J, the gap between germline ends came to 10 bases. This CDR3 is CASSYDGAADTQYF. CDR3 in DNA: TGTGCCAGCAGTTACGACGGTGCGGCAGATACGCAGTATTTT.

This chain uses TRBV11-2 with TRBJ1-1; D gene unclear. Trimming removed 5 bases from V and 3 bases from J, with 4 bases in between. The germline V gene encodes CDR1 SGHAT and CDR2 FQNNGV. The CDR3 sequence is 11 residues long. CDR3 coding DNA: TGTGCCAGCAGCGGGCACACTGAAGCTTTCTTT. Translating gives CASSGHTEAFF. Looking up the rest from reference TRBV11-2 and TRBJ1-1 gives the full variable domain: EAGVAQSPRYKIIEKRQSVAFWCNPISGHATLYWYQQILGQGPKLLIQFQNNGVVDDSQLPKDRFSAERLKGVDSTLKIQPAKLEDSAVYLCASSGHTEAFFGQGTRLTVV.

The table lists this clonotype with many counts. The rearrangement uses TRBV12-3 or TRBV12-4 and TRBJ2-4; D is unclear. Trimming took 3 bases from V and 8 from J, leaving 5 bases between them. The CDR3 consists of 11 residues. This chain's CDR3 is CASSFGYIQYF. As DNA, the CDR3 is TGTGCCAGCAGTTTCGGGTACATTCAGTACTTC.

This clonotype has at least ten counts. This chain connects TRBV29-1 to TRBJ2-3; TRBD2 matches at 8 bases. Germline V lookup: CDR1 SQVTM, CDR2 ANQGSEA. Germline trimming cut 0 bases from V and 4 bases from J; bases unmatched to any gene: 0. The CDR3 totals 13 residues. The CDR3 loop reads CSVEETSADTQYF. The CDR3 nucleotides are TGCAGCGTTGAAGAGACTAGCGCAGATACGCAGTATTTT.

This clonotype was picked up a small number of times. The chain is built from TRBV28 and TRBJ2-7; 8 bases map to TRBD1. The ends lost 5 bases at V and 0 bases at J; junction bases unmatched: 6. The CDR3 loop spans 15 amino acids. Germline-derived CDR1 and CDR2 are MDHEN and SYDVKM. The CDR3 region is CASSDRGPGSYEQYF. DNA of the CDR3: TGTGCCAGCAGTGACAGGGGACCTGGCTCCTACGAGCAGTACTTC. Drawing the rest from reference TRBV28 and TRBJ2-7, the complete variable domain is DVKVTQSSRYLVKRTGEKVFLECVQDMDHENMFWYRQDPGLGLRLIYFSYDVKMKEKGDIPEGYSVSREKKERFSLILESASTNQTSMYLCASSDRGPGSYEQYFGPGTRLTVT.

This clonotype turned up a few times. The chain uses TRBV12-3 or TRBV12-4 and TRBJ1-5; D is undetermined. The ends were cut back, 5 bases at V and 0 bases at J, with 8 bases in the middle. This CDR3 spans 14 amino acids. CDR3 sequence (DNA): TGTGCCAGCAGTCATGGTTATAGCAATCAGCCCCAGCATTTT. Protein product: CASSHGYSNQPQHF.

The J gene is TRBJ2-2, the V gene TRBV9, with D perhaps TRBD1 (6 bases). V shed 0 bases and J shed 5 bases, with 11 bases lying between them. The germline CDR1 and CDR2 sequences are SGDLS and YYNGEE. CDR3 length: 15 residues. CDR3 region: CASSVGSRGTGELFF. The CDR3 DNA reads TGTGCCAGCAGCGTAGGTTCCAGGGGAACCGGGGAGCTGTTTTTT.

This clonotype has more than one count but fewer than ten. The chain uses TRBV25-1 and TRBJ2-2, with 12 bases matching TRBD1. V lost 6 bases and J lost 5; bases outside the gene matches: 7. The CDR3 sequence is 16 residues long. Germline V CDR1 and CDR2: MGHDK, SYGVNS. CDR3 DNA sequence: TGTGCCAGCAGAGATACGGGACAGGGGGCGACCGGGGAGCTGTTTTTT. As protein: CASRDTGQGATGELFF. Variable domain in full (rest from reference TRBV25-1 and TRBJ2-2): EADIYQTPRYLVIGTGKKITLECSQTMGHDKMYWYQQDPGMELHLIHYSYGVNSTEKGDLSSESTVSRIRTEHFPLTLESARPSHTSQYLCASRDTGQGATGELFFGEGSRLTVL.

The chain links TRBV7-3 to TRBJ2-3, with D perhaps TRBD1 or TRBD2 (6 bases each). The ends were cut back, 5 bases at V and 8 bases at J, with 14 bases in the middle. Germline V gene data show CDR1 as SGHTA and CDR2 as FQGTGA. The CDR3 runs 13 residues. Here the CDR3 DNA reads TGTGCCAGCAGCCCCCAAGGAGGGGGTACGCAGTATTTT. Protein product: CASSPQGGGTQYF.

This clonotype occurred a few times. This chain connects TRBV18 to TRBJ2-3, with D possibly being TRBD1 (6 bases). Germline V gene lookup returns CDR1 KGHSH and CDR2 LQKENI. The CDR3 is made up of 12 amino acids. V lost 3 bases, J lost 12 bases, and 13 bases lay in between. CDR3 in DNA: TGTGCCAGCTCACCTACTACAGGGTCCCAGTATTTT. It yields the protein CASSPTTGSQYF.

This clonotype was detected a few times. This sequence joins TRBV5-1 and TRBJ1-2; tentatively, D is TRBD1 (6 bases). V lost 0 bases, J lost 5 bases, and 11 bases lay in between. CDR1 and CDR2 from the germline V gene are SGHRS and YFSETQ. This CDR3 has 14 amino acids. The CDR3 DNA reads as TGCGCCAGCAGCTTGGAGGACAGCGTGTATGGCTACACCTTC. Protein product: CASSLEDSVYGYTF. The variable domain in full, with the rest retrieved from reference TRBV5-1 and TRBJ1-2, is KAGVTQTPRYLIKTRGQQVTLSCSPISGHRSVSWYQQTPGQGLQFLFEYFSETQRNKGNFPGRFSGRQFSNSRSEMNVSTLELGDSALYLCASSLEDSVYGYTFGSGTRLTVV.

This clonotype was seen many times. The rearrangement joins TRBV20-1 to TRBJ1-1, with D maybe TRBD1 (5 bases). The germline V gene encodes CDR1 DFQATT and CDR2 SNEGSKA (reference sequence). The V gene lost 0 bases and the J gene lost 6 bases, with 17 bases spanning the gap. The length of the CDR3 is 15 residues. The CDR3 loop is CSARDFWGSSAEAFF. DNA of the CDR3: TGCAGTGCTAGAGATTTTTGGGGGAGCTCTGCTGAAGCTTTCTTT.